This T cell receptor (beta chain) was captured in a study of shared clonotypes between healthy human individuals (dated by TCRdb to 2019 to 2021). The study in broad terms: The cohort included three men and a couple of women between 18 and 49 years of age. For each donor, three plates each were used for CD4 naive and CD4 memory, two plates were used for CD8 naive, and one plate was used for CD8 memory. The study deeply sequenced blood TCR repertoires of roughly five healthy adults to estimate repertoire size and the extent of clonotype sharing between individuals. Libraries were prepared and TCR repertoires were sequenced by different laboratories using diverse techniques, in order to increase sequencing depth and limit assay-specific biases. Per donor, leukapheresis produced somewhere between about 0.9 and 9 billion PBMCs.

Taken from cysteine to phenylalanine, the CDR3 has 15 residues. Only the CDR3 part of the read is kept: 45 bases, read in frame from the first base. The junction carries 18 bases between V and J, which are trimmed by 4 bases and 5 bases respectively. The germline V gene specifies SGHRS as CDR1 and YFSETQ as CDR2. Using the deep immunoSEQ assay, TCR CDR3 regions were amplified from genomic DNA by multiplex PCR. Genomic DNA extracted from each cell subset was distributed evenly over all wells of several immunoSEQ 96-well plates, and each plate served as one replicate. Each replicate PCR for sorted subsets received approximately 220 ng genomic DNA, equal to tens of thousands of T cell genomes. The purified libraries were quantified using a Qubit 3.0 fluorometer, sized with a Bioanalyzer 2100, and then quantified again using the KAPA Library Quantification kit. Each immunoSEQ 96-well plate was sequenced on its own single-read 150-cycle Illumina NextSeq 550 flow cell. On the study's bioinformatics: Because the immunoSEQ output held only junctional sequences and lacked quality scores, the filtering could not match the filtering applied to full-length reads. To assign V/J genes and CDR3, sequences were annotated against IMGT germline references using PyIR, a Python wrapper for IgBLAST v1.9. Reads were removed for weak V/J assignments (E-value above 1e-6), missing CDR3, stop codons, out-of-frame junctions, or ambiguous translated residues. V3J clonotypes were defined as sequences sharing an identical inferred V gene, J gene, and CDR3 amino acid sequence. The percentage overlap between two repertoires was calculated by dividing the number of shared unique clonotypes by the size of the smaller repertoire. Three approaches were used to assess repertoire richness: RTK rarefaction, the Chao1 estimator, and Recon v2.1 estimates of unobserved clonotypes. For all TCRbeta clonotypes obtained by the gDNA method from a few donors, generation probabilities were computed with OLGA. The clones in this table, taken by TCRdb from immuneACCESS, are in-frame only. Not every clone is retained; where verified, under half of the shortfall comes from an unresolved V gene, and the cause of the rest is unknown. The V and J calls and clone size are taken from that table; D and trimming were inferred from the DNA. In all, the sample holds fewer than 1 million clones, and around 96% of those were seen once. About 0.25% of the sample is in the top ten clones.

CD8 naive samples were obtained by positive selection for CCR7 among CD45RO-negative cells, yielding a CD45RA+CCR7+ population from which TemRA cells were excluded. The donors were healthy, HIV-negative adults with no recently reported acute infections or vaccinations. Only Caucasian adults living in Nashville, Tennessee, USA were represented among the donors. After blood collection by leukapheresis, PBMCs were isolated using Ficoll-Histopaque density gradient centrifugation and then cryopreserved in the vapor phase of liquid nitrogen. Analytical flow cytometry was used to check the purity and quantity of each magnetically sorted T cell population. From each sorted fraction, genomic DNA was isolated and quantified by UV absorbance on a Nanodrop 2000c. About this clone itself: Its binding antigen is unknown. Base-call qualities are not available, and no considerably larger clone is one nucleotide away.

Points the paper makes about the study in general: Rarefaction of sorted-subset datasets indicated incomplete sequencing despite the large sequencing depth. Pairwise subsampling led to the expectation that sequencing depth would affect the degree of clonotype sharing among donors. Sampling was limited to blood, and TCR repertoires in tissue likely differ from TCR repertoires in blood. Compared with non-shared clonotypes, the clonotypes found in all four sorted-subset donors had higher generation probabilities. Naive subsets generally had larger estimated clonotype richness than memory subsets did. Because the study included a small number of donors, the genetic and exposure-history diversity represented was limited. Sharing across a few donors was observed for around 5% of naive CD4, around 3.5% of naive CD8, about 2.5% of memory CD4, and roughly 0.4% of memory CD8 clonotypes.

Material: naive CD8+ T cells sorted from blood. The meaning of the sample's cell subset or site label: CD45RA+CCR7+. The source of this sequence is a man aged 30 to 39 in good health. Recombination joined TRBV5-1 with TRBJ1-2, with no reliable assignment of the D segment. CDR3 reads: CASSKDAAYWYGYTF. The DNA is TGCGCCAGCAGCAAGGACGCGGCCTATTGGTATGGCTACACCTTC.